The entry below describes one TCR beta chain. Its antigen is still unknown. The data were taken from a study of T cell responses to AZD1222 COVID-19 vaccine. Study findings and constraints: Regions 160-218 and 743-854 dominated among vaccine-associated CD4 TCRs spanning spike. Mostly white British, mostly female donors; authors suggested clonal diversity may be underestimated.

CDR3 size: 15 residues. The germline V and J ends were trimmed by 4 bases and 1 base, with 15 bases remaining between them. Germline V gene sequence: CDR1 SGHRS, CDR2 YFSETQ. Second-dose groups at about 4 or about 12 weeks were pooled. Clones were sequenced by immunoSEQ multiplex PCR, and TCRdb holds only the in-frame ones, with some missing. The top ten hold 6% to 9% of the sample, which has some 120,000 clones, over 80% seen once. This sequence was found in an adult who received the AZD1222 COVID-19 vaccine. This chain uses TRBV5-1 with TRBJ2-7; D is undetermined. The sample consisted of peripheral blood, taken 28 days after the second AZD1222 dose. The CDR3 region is CASSPPGLESYEQYF. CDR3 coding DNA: TGCGCCAGCAGCCCCCCGGGTCTTGAGTCCTACGAGCAGTACTTC.